Each of the 30 T cell receptor beta chains below was sequenced from the same sample in a study of T-cell memory formation after mild COVID-19. TCRdb reprocessed the 5' RACE reads via MiXCR and lists one record per CDR3 protein. The sample consists of approximately 430,000 distinct CDR3 sequences, more than 20% of them appearing once. The sequencing input was PBMCs or a T cell subset sorted from them (not recorded which). The receptors come from an adult woman who had mild COVID-19 (a few samples of this study predate the infection). Cell type and time point are not known.

This clonotype came up many times. V usage is TRBV20-1 and J usage is TRBJ2-3, with 14 bases fitting TRBD2. The length of the CDR3 is 19 residues. J gave up 2 bases and V 6 bases, and 16 bases lay outside the gene matches. CDR1 is DFQATT and CDR2 is SNEGSKA in the germline V gene (reference sequence). The CDR3 DNA follows: TGCAGTGCCAAGGGACTAGCGGGAGTGGGGGATGGGACCACAGATACGCAGTATTTT. As protein: CSAKGLAGVGDGTTDTQYF.

There are a few counts of this clonotype. The chain recombines TRBV12-3 or TRBV12-4 with TRBJ2-3; D gene uncertain. The ends were cut back, 2 bases at V and 1 base at J, with 16 bases in the middle. This CDR3 has 17 residues. The CDR3 nucleotides are TGTGCCAGCAGTTTATCCCGACTCCACTTTCGCACAGATACGCAGTATTTT. It encodes CASSLSRLHFRTDTQYF.

This clonotype has more than one count but fewer than ten. The chain recombines TRBV20-1 with TRBJ2-7; D possibly corresponds to TRBD1 (5 bases). The germline V and J ends were trimmed by 6 bases and 0 bases, with 12 bases remaining between them. The CDR3 spans 13 residues. The germline CDR1 and CDR2 sequences are DFQATT and SNEGSKA (reference sequence). CDR3 sequence reads: CSARHRSSYEQYF. The CDR3, as DNA: TGCAGTGCGAGACACAGGAGCTCCTACGAGCAGTACTTC.

This clonotype was recorded once. The chain joins TRBV18 to TRBJ2-1, with 9 bases aligning to TRBD2. The CDR3 runs 16 residues. V was pared by 0 bases and J by 5 bases, with 5 bases of the junction left unmatched. Looked up from germline, CDR1 is KGHSH and CDR2 is LQKENI. DNA of the CDR3: TGTGCCAGCTCACCACCTGGGGCTAGCGGGAACAATGAGCAGTTCTTC. As protein: CASSPPGASGNNEQFF.

This clonotype was seen a handful of times. V and J are TRBV18 and TRBJ2-1; maybe TRBD2 (6 bases). The CDR3 has 15 residues. The germline gives CDR1 KGHSH, CDR2 LQKENI. Trimming stripped 0 bases from V and 7 bases from J, with 13 bases between. CDR3 sequence (DNA): TGTGCCAGCTCACCACCGTTACTAGCTCCTAATGAGCAGTTCTTC. Its protein is CASSPPLLAPNEQFF.

A few counts support this clonotype. CDR3 DNA sequence: TGTGCCAGCAGCCGCCCGGGACTAGCGGGCCTTAACAGCAGGAATGAGCAGTTCTTC. This encodes CASSRPGLAGLNSRNEQFF. V is TRBV27 and J is TRBJ2-1, with 12 bases that match TRBD2. The CDR3 spans 19 residues. V lost 6 bases to trimming and J lost 7 bases; unmatched junction nucleotides: 19. Germline V gene data show CDR1 as MNHEY and CDR2 as SMNVEV (reference sequence).

The chain couples TRBV6-4 to TRBJ1-1; D is possibly TRBD1 (5 bases). In germline, CDR1 is MRHNA, CDR2 SNTAGT. The CDR3 has 17 residues. The V end was cut by 2 bases, the J end by 0 bases, with 16 bases between. Written as DNA, the CDR3 is TGTGCCAGCAGTGACGGGGTGGTAGTAGGGGTGAACACTGAAGCTTTCTTT. As protein: CASSDGVVVGVNTEAFF.

A note on this clonotype: One junction end disagrees with the germline gene, perhaps due to a read error. This sequence joins TRBV5-6 and TRBJ2-7; D ambiguous. The CDR3 sequence is 14 residues long. Per germline, CDR1 SGHDT and CDR2 YYEEEE. CDR3 in DNA: TGTGCCAGCAGCTTGGATGGCAGAACCTATGAGCAGTACTTC. It codes for CASSLDGRTYEQYF.

About this clonotype itself: This may arise from a read error, as a much more abundant clone is one base away. V and J are TRBV20-1 and TRBJ2-3; TRBD2 matches 7 bases. This CDR3 spans 15 amino acids. Germline V CDR1 and CDR2: DFQATT, SNEGSKA (reference sequence). V shed 3 bases, J shed 3 bases, and the junction held 9 bases outside the gene matches. CDR3 sequence: CSARPGLVVTDTQYF. The CDR3, as DNA: TGCAGTGCTAGGCCCGGACTAGTGGTTACAGATACGCAGTATTTT.

In its sample, this clonotype was seen a few times. The DNA of the CDR3 is TGTGCCAGCAGTTTTCCGGGACTAGATCTAGAAGAGACCCAGTACTTC. Protein sequence: CASSFPGLDLEETQYF. This chain links TRBV9 with TRBJ2-5, with 8 bases fitting TRBD2. There are 16 residues in the CDR3. The germline V gene has CDR1 SGDLS and CDR2 YYNGEE. V lost 5 bases and J lost 3; bases outside the gene matches: 12.

In this sample, this clonotype turned up a few times. The V call is TRBV21-1, the J call TRBJ1-4. TRBV21-1 represents a pseudogene. The CDR3 has 13 amino acids. CDR3 DNA: TGTGCCAGGCTGAAGGGAGTGGTTGAAAAACTGTTTTTT. Amino acid sequence: CARLKGVVEKLFF.

This clonotype was recorded a few times. The chain carries TRBV7-8 and TRBJ1-2; D is unclear. CDR1 is SGHVS, CDR2 FQNEAQ, per germline. V lost 5 bases and J lost 3, with 19 bases in between. This CDR3 spans 16 amino acids. CDR3 bases: TGTGCCAGCAGCCCAAGGACGGCCCAATCCTACTATGGCTACACCTTC. This codes for CASSPRTAQSYYGYTF.

This clonotype occurred a few times. The rearrangement uses TRBV6-5 and TRBJ1-1; the D is unclear. The CDR3 sequence is 13 residues long. Per germline, CDR1 MNHEY and CDR2 SVGAGI. V lost 2 bases to trimming and J lost 10 bases, with 14 bases between them. The chain's CDR3 is CASSYRQEGVAFF. DNA of the CDR3: TGTGCCAGCAGTTACCGTCAGGAGGGAGTAGCTTTCTTT.

The chain joins TRBV5-1 to TRBJ2-6; D is unresolved. The germline V and J ends were trimmed by 2 bases and 5 bases, with 11 bases remaining between them. Per the germline V gene, CDR1 is SGHRS and CDR2 is YFSETQ. The CDR3 has 15 amino acids. In DNA, the CDR3 is TGCGCCAGCAGCTTACGGGCCGAGAGGGCCAACGTCCTGACTTTC. Its protein is CASSLRAERANVLTF.

V usage is TRBV7-9 and J usage is TRBJ2-1, with 12 bases that match TRBD2. Unmatched junction bases numbered 9, after V lost 6 bases and J lost 9 bases. The CDR3 length is 15 residues. The germline V gene has CDR1 SEHNR and CDR2 FQNEAQ (reference sequence). CDR3 sequence reads: CASSGASGRASEQFF. CDR3 nucleotide sequence: TGTGCCAGCAGTGGGGCTAGCGGGAGGGCGAGTGAGCAGTTCTTC.

The rearrangement links TRBV5-4 to TRBJ2-3; D is ambiguous. Trimming shortened V by 0 bases and J by 5 bases, and 7 bases separated the two germline ends. Germline V gene lookup returns CDR1 SGHNT and CDR2 YYREEE (reference sequence). The CDR3 contains 13 residues. The CDR3 sequence: CASSLAARDTQYF. CDR3 sequence (DNA): TGTGCCAGCAGCTTGGCCGCGCGAGATACGCAGTATTTT. Supplemented by reference TRBV5-4 and TRBJ2-3, the full variable domain reads ETGVTQSPTHLIKTRGQQVTLRCSSQSGHNTVSWYQQALGQGPQFIFQYYREEENGRGNFPPRFSGLQFPNYSSELNVNALELDDSALYLCASSLAARDTQYFGPGTRLTVL.

This chain joins TRBV7-3 and TRBJ1-1; D may be TRBD1 (5 bases). The V and J ends lost 2 bases and 5 bases respectively, with 9 bases between them. CDR3 length: 13 residues. CDR1 is SGHTA and CDR2 is FQGTGA in the germline V gene. The CDR3 DNA reads TGTGCCAGCAGCTTATCAGGGCTAACTGAAGCTTTCTTT. Translation: CASSLSGLTEAFF.

V usage is TRBV29-1 and J usage is TRBJ2-5; TRBD2 might be the D (7 bases). V was cut by 7 bases and J by 5 bases, with 17 bases left in between. CDR3 length: 13 residues. Per the germline V gene, CDR1 is SQVTM and CDR2 is ANQGSEA. In nucleotides, the CDR3 is TGCAGCGCCGACTGGGGGGGCGGGGAGACCCAGTACTTC. This translates into CSADWGGGETQYF.

V is TRBV6-6 and J is TRBJ2-1, with 9 bases fitting TRBD1. The germline V gene encodes CDR1 MNHNY and CDR2 SVGAGI (reference sequence). This CDR3 has 13 amino acids. Trimming at V came to 5 bases and at J to 16 bases, leaving 12 bases not matched to a gene. The CDR3 protein is CASSGPLGQGGFF. The CDR3 nucleotides read TGTGCCAGCAGTGGACCGTTGGGACAGGGTGGTTTCTTC.

This clonotype has only one observation. The gene calls are TRBV12-3 or TRBV12-4 and TRBJ2-5; weak D call: TRBD2 (6 bases). Trimming removed 7 bases at V and 0 bases at J, with 9 bases between. This CDR3 is 13 amino acids long. The CDR3 here is CASTRGYQETQYF. In nucleotides, the CDR3 is TGTGCCAGCACGCGGGGCTACCAAGAGACCCAGTACTTC.

This clonotype came up a few times. V and J are TRBV6-5 and TRBJ2-1, with TRBD2 matching over 10 bases. CDR3 size: 15 residues. Germline values: CDR1 MNHEY, CDR2 SVGAGI. The V and J ends lost 6 bases and 5 bases, in that order; junction bases with no gene match: 7. CDR3 residues: CASSTGTSANNEQFF. The DNA of the CDR3 is TGTGCCAGCAGCACCGGGACTAGCGCCAACAATGAGCAGTTCTTC.

This chain connects TRBV5-6 to TRBJ1-5; D uncertain. The length of the CDR3 is 14 residues. CDR1 and CDR2 (germline): SGHDT, YYEEEE. V was pared by 1 base and J by 6 bases, with 11 bases between. The CDR3 region has the DNA TGTGCCAGCAGCTTGATCGGGGTGGGTCAGCCCCAGCATTTT. Translated, it gives CASSLIGVGQPQHF.

The chain carries TRBV9 and TRBJ2-1; 11 positions agree with TRBD2. With 3 bases clipped from V and 9 bases from J, the junction kept 11 bases outside the gene matches. Germline V CDR1 and CDR2: SGDLS, YYNGEE. The CDR3 is made up of 16 amino acids. CDR3 sequence: CASSASGGPSIGEQFF. The CDR3 DNA is TGTGCCAGCAGCGCTAGCGGGGGGCCTAGTATAGGTGAGCAGTTCTTC.

The chain links TRBV5-1 to TRBJ2-7; 8 bases map to TRBD1. Germline CDR1 and CDR2: SGHRS and YFSETQ. Germline trimming cut 1 base from V and 7 bases from J; bases unmatched to any gene: 10. The CDR3 runs to 15 residues. This CDR3 reads CASSLWTGQASEQYF. CDR3 bases: TGCGCCAGCAGCTTGTGGACGGGACAGGCCTCAGAGCAGTACTTC.

The genes are TRBV7-2 and TRBJ2-6; D not resolved. The germline V gene has CDR1 SGHTA and CDR2 FQGNSA. Between the trimmed V and J ends, which lost 5 bases and 0 bases, there was a span of 8 bases. The CDR3 consists of 15 residues. In DNA form, the CDR3 reads TGTGCCAGCAGCACGTTTAGCTCTGGGGCCAACGTCCTGACTTTC. This encodes CASSTFSSGANVLTF. The whole variable domain, filled in from reference TRBV7-2 and TRBJ2-6, reads GAGVSQSPSNKVTEKGKDVELRCDPISGHTALYWYRQSLGQGLEFLIYFQGNSAPDKSGLPSDRFSAERTGGSVSTLTIQRTQQEDSAVYLCASSTFSSGANVLTFGAGSRLTVL.

This clonotype was observed a few times. The V gene is TRBV4-2, the J gene TRBJ1-2, with 9 positions matching TRBD1. J was trimmed by 4 bases and V by 0 bases; bases with no gene match: 3. Germline loops: CDR1 LGHNA, CDR2 YNFKEQ. The length of the CDR3 is 15 residues. The CDR3 nucleotides are TGTGCCAGCAGCCAAGAAGACAGGGGGATCTATGGCTACACCTTC. Amino acids: CASSQEDRGIYGYTF.

This chain joins TRBV7-6 and TRBJ2-2; 10 nucleotides agree with TRBD1. V gave up 1 base and J gave up 5 bases; unmatched junction bases: 4. Per the germline V gene, CDR1 is SGHVS and CDR2 is FNYEAQ. This CDR3 has 16 residues. The CDR3 reads CASSLGDRGLTGELFF. CDR3 sequence (DNA): TGTGCCAGCAGCTTAGGGGACAGGGGCCTAACCGGGGAGCTGTTTTTT. Variable domain in full (rest from reference TRBV7-6 and TRBJ2-2): GAGVSQSPRYKVTKRGQDVALRCDPISGHVSLYWYRQALGQGPEFLTYFNYEAQQDKSGLPNDRFSAERPEGSISTLTIQRTEQRDSAMYRCASSLGDRGLTGELFFGEGSRLTVL.

This clonotype has just a few counts. The chain links TRBV4-1 to TRBJ1-1; D unresolved. CDR3 length equals 15 residues. Per germline, CDR1 MGHRA and CDR2 YSYEKL. V shed 4 bases and J shed 1 base, with 13 bases lying between them. The CDR3 nucleotides read TGCGCCAGCAGCCCGTACCCTAGTGGGAACACTGAAGCTTTCTTT. Encoded protein: CASSPYPSGNTEAFF.

The chain combines TRBV18 with TRBJ1-5; no firm D call. This CDR3 has 14 amino acids. V was cut by 2 bases and J by 6 bases, with 11 bases left in between. CDR1 KGHSH and CDR2 LQKENI come from the germline V gene. The CDR3 DNA reads TGTGCCAGCTCACCAGGTCGTGAAGGTCAGCCCCAGCATTTT. As protein: CASSPGREGQPQHF.

This clonotype was found a few times. The V and J genes are TRBV15 and TRBJ2-2; TRBD2 aligns across 10 bases. CDR3 length: 17 amino acids. In germline, CDR1 is LNHNV, CDR2 YYDKDF (reference sequence). The trim removed 0 bases at V and 1 base at J, leaving 2 bases unmatched. The DNA for the CDR3 is TGTGCCACCAGCAGAGACCGGACTAGCGGGAACACCGGGGAGCTGTTTTTT. It specifies CATSRDRTSGNTGELFF.